The rows below give T cell receptor beta chains drawn from one sample of a study of blood T cell repertoires in COVID-19. Data came from immunoSEQ multiplex PCR; TCRdb stores just in-frame clones and leaves some out. The profile shows approximately 190,000 clones, around 84% of them singletons. Material for sequencing was peripheral blood. These receptors were obtained from a man aged 30 to 45 with active or convalescent COVID-19. Both conserved end residues are part of each CDR3. Each record gives: V gene, clone size, D gene, CDR3 length, J gene, CDR3 protein, CDR3 DNA. The D gene is left open where the match is weak. Clone size, where shown, is once, few, many, or a class for clones that have expanded.

>TRBV29-1|NA|TRBD2|15|TRBJ2-7
CSVASGLAGAYEQYF
TGCAGCGTTGCGTCTGGACTAGCGGGAGCCTACGAGCAGTACTTC
>TRBV11-2|NA|NA|13|TRBJ1-2
CASSPQGTGGYTF
TGTGCCAGCAGCCCACAGGGAACGGGCGGCTACACCTTC
>TRBV4-1|NA|TRBD1|16|TRBJ2-5
CASSQEGGTGSETQYF
TGCGCCAGCAGCCAAGAGGGGGGGACAGGGTCAGAGACCCAGTACTTC
>TRBV24-1|NA|NA|13|TRBJ1-1
CATRAEMNTEAFF
TGTGCCACCAGGGCGGAAATGAACACTGAAGCTTTCTTT
>TRBV19|NA|TRBD1|16|TRBJ2-1
CASSADHRGAYNEQFF
TGTGCCAGTAGTGCCGATCACAGGGGAGCCTACAATGAGCAGTTCTTC
>TRBV10-3|NA|NA|15|TRBJ2-3
CAISVQAGGTDTQYF
TGTGCCATCAGTGTACAAGCGGGTGGCACAGATACGCAGTATTTT
>TRBV4-3|once|NA|13|TRBJ2-1
CASSQGWQGRQFF
TGCGCCAGCAGCCAAGGTTGGCAGGGCAGGCAGTTCTTC
>TRBV11-2|once|NA|15|TRBJ1-2
CASSPEGSFNYGYTF
TGTGCCAGCAGCCCGGAGGGCAGTTTCAACTATGGCTACACCTTC
>TRBV30|NA|NA|12|TRBJ1-2
CAWETVNYGYTF
TGTGCCTGGGAGACAGTGAACTATGGCTACACCTTC
>TRBV27|NA|TRBD2|16|TRBJ2-1
CASSPRLAGGRGEQFF
TGTGCCAGCAGTCCACGGCTAGCGGGGGGGCGCGGTGAGCAGTTCTTC
>TRBV4-1|NA|TRBD1|19|TRBJ1-5
CASSQEGGDRGWSNQPQHF
TGCGCCAGCAGCCAAGAAGGTGGGGACAGGGGATGGAGCAATCAGCCCCAGCATTTT
>TRBV10-1|NA|TRBD1|13|TRBJ1-1
CASSRGINTEAFF
TGCGCCAGCAGCAGGGGGATTAACACTGAAGCTTTCTTT
>TRBV24-1|NA|NA|16|TRBJ2-1
CATSDFELSSYNEQFF
TGTGCCACCAGTGATTTCGAGCTTAGCTCCTACAATGAGCAGTTCTTC
>TRBV19|NA|NA|14|TRBJ1-5
CASSIDSSNQPQHF
TGTGCCAGTAGTATAGACAGTAGCAATCAGCCCCAGCATTTT
>TRBV5-6|NA|TRBD1|16|TRBJ1-1
CASSQGAQPANTEAFF
TGTGCCAGCAGTCAGGGGGCACAGCCTGCGAACACTGAAGCTTTCTTT
>TRBV5-6|NA|TRBD1|13|TRBJ1-2
CASSLAQGESYTF
TGTGCCAGCAGCTTGGCACAGGGGGAGAGCTACACCTTC
>TRBV14|NA|NA|17|TRBJ2-3
CASSQEFSLGPTDTQYF
TGTGCCAGCAGCCAAGAATTTTCGTTGGGCCCCACAGATACGCAGTATTTT
>TRBV7-2|few|TRBD2|15|TRBJ2-7
CASSLEGLAVYEQYF
TGTGCCAGCAGCTTAGAGGGACTAGCGGTGTACGAGCAGTACTTC
>TRBV24-1|NA|TRBD1|16|TRBJ2-1
CATSDLGTGGLNEQFF
TGTGCCACCAGTGATTTGGGGACAGGGGGCTTAAATGAGCAGTTCTTC
>TRBV5-1|NA|NA|15|TRBJ1-1
CASSLGGSRTPEAFF
TGCGCCAGCAGCTTGGGAGGGAGCCGAACACCTGAAGCTTTCTTT
>TRBV9|NA|NA|16|TRBJ2-2
CASSELPQGETGELFF
TGTGCCAGCAGCGAGCTCCCACAGGGCGAAACCGGGGAGCTGTTTTTT
>TRBV10-1|NA|TRBD2|14|TRBJ2-1
CASSELAGVGEQFF
TGCGCCAGCAGTGAGCTAGCGGGAGTAGGTGAGCAGTTCTTC
>TRBV30|NA|NA|13|TRBJ2-1
CAWNLGVRGVQFF
TGTGCCTGGAACCTCGGCGTACGGGGAGTGCAGTTCTTC
>TRBV6-6|NA|TRBD1|15|TRBJ2-7
CASSQRDRGRYEQYF
TGTGCCAGCAGTCAAAGGGACAGGGGGCGCTACGAGCAGTACTTC
>TRBV7-9|NA|TRBD2|14|TRBJ2-5
CASSLGLAPETQYF
TGTGCCAGCAGCTTGGGACTAGCGCCGGAGACCCAGTACTTC
>TRBV6-5|NA|TRBD1|14|TRBJ1-1
CASITPSGGTEAFF
TGTGCCAGCATCACCCCATCAGGGGGTACTGAAGCTTTCTTT
>TRBV24-1|NA|NA|12|TRBJ2-3
CATSRDTDTQYF
TGTGCCACCAGTCGGGACACAGATACGCAGTATTTT
>TRBV24-1|few|TRBD1|14|TRBJ2-3
CATSPTGGTDTQYF
TGTGCCACCAGTCCGACAGGGGGCACAGATACGCAGTATTTT
>TRBV29-1|few|NA|13|TRBJ1-6
CSVDLDGNSPLHF
TGCAGCGTTGACTTAGATGGTAATTCACCCCTCCACTTT
>TRBV27|NA|TRBD1|16|TRBJ1-1
CASSLLAGGMNTEAFF
TGTGCCAGCAGTTTATTGGCAGGGGGAATGAACACTGAAGCTTTCTTT
>TRBV7-9|NA|NA|15|TRBJ1-5
CASSPQGTSNQPQHF
TGTGCCAGCAGCCCACAGGGTACATCCAATCAGCCCCAGCATTTT
>TRBV7-6|NA|NA|13|TRBJ1-2
CASSPGESYGYTF
TGTGCCAGCAGCCCCGGTGAGAGCTATGGCTACACCTTC
>TRBV6-2/TRBV6-3|NA|NA|11|TRBJ2-1
CASSYRNEQFF
TGTGCCAGCAGTTACCGGAATGAGCAGTTCTTC
>TRBV7-9|NA|TRBD1|14|TRBJ1-1
CASRVGTGTAEAFF
TGTGCCAGCAGAGTAGGGACAGGGACCGCTGAAGCTTTCTTT
>TRBV29-1|NA|NA|14|TRBJ2-2
CSVDEAPNTGELFF
TGCAGCGTTGACGAGGCCCCGAACACCGGGGAGCTGTTTTTT
>TRBV6-6|once|TRBD1|13|TRBJ1-3
CASRQGEGNTIYF
TGTGCCAGCAGACAGGGGGAAGGAAACACCATATATTTT
>TRBV7-9|once|NA|15|TRBJ1-6
CASSLAAGGNSPLHF
TGTGCCAGCAGCTTAGCGGCGGGGGGCAATTCACCCCTCCACTTT
>TRBV2|NA|NA|13|TRBJ2-7
CASSVEDPGKQYF
TGTGCCAGCAGTGTGGAAGACCCCGGGAAGCAGTACTTC
>TRBV7-2|few|NA|14|TRBJ2-3
CASTFSGRADTQYF
TGTGCCAGCACCTTTAGCGGAAGGGCCGATACGCAGTATTTT
>TRBV19|once|TRBD1|15|TRBJ1-6
CASTTAGQGGSPLHF
TGTGCCAGTACCACAGCCGGACAGGGAGGATCACCCCTCCACTTT
>TRBV24-1|NA|TRBD1|16|TRBJ1-2
CATSDKGQGAPYGYTF
TGTGCCACCAGTGATAAAGGACAGGGAGCCCCCTATGGCTACACCTTC
>TRBV4-1|NA|TRBD1|17|TRBJ2-1
CASSQGGQGGSYNEQFF
TGCGCCAGCAGCCAAGGGGGACAGGGTGGCTCCTACAATGAGCAGTTCTTC
>TRBV11-2|NA|NA|14|TRBJ2-6
CASRSGSGANVLTF
TGTGCCAGCAGATCAGGGTCTGGGGCCAACGTCCTGACTTTC
>TRBV24-1|once|NA|15|TRBJ1-4
CATSDRPAGNEKLFF
TGTGCCACCAGTGATAGGCCAGCAGGAAATGAAAAACTGTTTTTT
>TRBV9|few|NA|14|TRBJ2-7
CASSVDGERYEQYF
TGTGCCAGCAGCGTAGATGGAGAGAGGTACGAGCAGTACTTC
>TRBV5-1|NA|TRBD1|15|TRBJ2-7
CASSLALDRGYEQYF
TGCGCCAGCAGCTTGGCCTTAGACAGGGGCTACGAGCAGTACTTC
>TRBV25-1|few|TRBD2|15|TRBJ2-7
CASSGGGPIHYEQYF
TGTGCCAGCAGTGGCGGGGGTCCCATTCACTACGAGCAGTACTTC
>TRBV28|NA|NA|13|TRBJ2-5
CASSLGGQETQYF
TGTGCCAGCAGTTTGGGGGGTCAAGAGACCCAGTACTTC
>TRBV27|NA|NA|13|TRBJ1-2
CASRPQANYGYTF
TGTGCCAGCAGGCCCCAGGCTAACTATGGCTACACCTTC
>TRBV11-2|NA|NA|13|TRBJ2-7
CASSSEPLASRNF
TGTGCCAGCAGCTCCGAACCACTAGCCTCCAGGAACTTC
>TRBV19|many|NA|14|TRBJ1-1
CASSIRVFSAEAFF
TGTGCCAGTAGTATACGGGTATTCTCTGCTGAAGCTTTCTTT
>TRBV6-5|NA|TRBD1|14|TRBJ2-7
CASTDRAIRYEQYF
TGTGCCAGCACCGACAGGGCGATCCGCTACGAGCAGTACTTC
>TRBV19|few|TRBD1|14|TRBJ2-1
CASSPRQGSNEQFF
TGTGCCAGTAGTCCCAGACAGGGTTCCAATGAGCAGTTCTTC
>TRBV9|NA|NA|16|TRBJ2-3
CASSAAWGRDTDTQYF
TGTGCCAGCAGCGCGGCGTGGGGTCGGGACACAGATACGCAGTATTTT
>TRBV9|NA|TRBD1|13|TRBJ2-2
CASSFTGVGELFF
TGTGCCAGCAGCTTTACAGGGGTCGGGGAGCTGTTTTTT